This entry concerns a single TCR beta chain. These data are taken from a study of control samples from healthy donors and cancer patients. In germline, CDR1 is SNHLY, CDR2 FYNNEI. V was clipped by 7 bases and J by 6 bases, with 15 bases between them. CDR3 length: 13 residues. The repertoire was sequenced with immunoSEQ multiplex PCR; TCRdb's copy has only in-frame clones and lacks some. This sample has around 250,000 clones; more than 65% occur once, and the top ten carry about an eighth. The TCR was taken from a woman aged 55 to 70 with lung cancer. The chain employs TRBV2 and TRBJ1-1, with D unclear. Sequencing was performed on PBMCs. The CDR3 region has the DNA TGTGCCAGCATTGCGGAGCGGAGGGCTGAAGCTTTCTTT. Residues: CASIAERRAEAFF. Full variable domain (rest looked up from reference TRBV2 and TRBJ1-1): EPEVTQTPSHQVTQMGQEVILRCVPISNHLYFYWYRQILGQKVEFLVSFYNNEISEKSEIFDDQFSVERPDGSNFTLKIRSTKLEDSAMYFCASIAERRAEAFFGQGTRLTVV.